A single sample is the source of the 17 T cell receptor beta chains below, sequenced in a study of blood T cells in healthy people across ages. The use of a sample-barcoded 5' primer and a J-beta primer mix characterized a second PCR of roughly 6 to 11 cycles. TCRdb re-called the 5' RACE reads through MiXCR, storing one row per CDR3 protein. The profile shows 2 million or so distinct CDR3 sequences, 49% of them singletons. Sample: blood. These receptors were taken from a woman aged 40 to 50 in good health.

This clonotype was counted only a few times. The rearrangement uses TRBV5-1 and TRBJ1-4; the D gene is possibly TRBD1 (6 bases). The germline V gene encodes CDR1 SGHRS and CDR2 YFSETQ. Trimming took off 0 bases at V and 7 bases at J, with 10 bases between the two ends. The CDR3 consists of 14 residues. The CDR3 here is CASSLEGVSEKLFF. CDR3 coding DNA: TGCGCCAGCAGCTTGGAGGGGGTTAGTGAAAAACTGTTTTTT. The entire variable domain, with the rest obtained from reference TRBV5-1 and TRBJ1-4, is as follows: KAGVTQTPRYLIKTRGQQVTLSCSPISGHRSVSWYQQTPGQGLQFLFEYFSETQRNKGNFPGRFSGRQFSNSRSEMNVSTLELGDSALYLCASSLEGVSEKLFFGSGTQLSVL.

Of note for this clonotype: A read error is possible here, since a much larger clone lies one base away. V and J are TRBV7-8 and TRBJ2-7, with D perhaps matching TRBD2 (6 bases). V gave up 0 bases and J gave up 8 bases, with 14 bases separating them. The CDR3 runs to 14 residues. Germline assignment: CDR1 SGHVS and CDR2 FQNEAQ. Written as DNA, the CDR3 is TGTGCCAGCAGCTTAGCGCGCGGGACTCGCAAGCAGTACTTC. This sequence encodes CASSLARGTRKQYF.

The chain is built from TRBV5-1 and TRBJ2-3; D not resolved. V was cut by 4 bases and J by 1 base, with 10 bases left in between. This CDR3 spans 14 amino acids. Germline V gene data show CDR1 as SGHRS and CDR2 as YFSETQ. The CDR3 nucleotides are TGCGCCAGCAGCCCCCCTCTGGGCACAGATACGCAGTATTTT. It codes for CASSPPLGTDTQYF.

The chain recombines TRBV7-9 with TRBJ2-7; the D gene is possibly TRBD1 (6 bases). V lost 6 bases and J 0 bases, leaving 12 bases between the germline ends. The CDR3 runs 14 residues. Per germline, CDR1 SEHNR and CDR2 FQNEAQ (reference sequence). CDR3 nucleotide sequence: TGTGCCAGCAGGGGGGCCACCCACTCCTACGAGCAGTACTTC. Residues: CASRGATHSYEQYF.

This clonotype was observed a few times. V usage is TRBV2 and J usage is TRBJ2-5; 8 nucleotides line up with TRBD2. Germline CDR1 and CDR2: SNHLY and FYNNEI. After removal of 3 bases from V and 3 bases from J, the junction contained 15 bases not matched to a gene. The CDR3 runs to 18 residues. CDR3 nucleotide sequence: TGTGCCAGCAGTGATGGGACTAGTAAACAGGAAGAAAAAGAGACCCAGTACTTC. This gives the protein CASSDGTSKQEEKETQYF.

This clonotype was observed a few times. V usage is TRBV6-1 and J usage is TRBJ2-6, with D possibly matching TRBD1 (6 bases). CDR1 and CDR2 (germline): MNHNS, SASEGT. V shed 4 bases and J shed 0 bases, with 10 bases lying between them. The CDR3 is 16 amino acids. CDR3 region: CASSVWTDSGANVLTF. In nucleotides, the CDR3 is TGTGCCAGCAGTGTATGGACAGACTCTGGGGCCAACGTCCTGACTTTC.

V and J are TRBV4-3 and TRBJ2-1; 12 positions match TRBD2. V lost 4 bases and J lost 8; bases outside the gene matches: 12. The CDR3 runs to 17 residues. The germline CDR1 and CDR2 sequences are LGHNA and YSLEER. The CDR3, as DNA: TGCGCCAGCAGCCCCACCGAAACTAGCGGGGGGATCTATGAGCAGTTCTTC. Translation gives CASSPTETSGGIYEQFF.

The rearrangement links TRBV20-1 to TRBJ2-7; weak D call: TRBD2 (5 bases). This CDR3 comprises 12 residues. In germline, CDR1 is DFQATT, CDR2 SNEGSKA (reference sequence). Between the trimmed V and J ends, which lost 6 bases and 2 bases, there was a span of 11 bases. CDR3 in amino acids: CSAEGRPYEQYF. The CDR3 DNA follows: TGCAGTGCAGAGGGCAGACCCTACGAGCAGTACTTC.

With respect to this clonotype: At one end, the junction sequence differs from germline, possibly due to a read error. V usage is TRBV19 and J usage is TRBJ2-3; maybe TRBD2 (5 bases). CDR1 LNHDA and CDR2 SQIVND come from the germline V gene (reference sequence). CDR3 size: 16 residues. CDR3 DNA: TGTGCCAGTAGTATAGCGGCCGGGGTTAGCACAGATGCGCAGTATTTT. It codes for CASSIAAGVSTDAQYF.

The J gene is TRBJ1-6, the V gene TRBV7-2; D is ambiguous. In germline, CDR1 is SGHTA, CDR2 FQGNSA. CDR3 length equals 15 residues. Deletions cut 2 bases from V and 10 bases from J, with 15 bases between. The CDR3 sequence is CASSLSGAAGSPLHF. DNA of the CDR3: TGTGCCAGCAGCTTATCGGGAGCCGCCGGGTCACCCCTCCACTTT. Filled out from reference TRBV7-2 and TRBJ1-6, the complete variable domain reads GAGVSQSPSNKVTEKGKDVELRCDPISGHTALYWYRQSLGQGLEFLIYFQGNSAPDKSGLPSDRFSAERTGGSVSTLTIQRTQQEDSAVYLCASSLSGAAGSPLHFGNGTRLTVT.

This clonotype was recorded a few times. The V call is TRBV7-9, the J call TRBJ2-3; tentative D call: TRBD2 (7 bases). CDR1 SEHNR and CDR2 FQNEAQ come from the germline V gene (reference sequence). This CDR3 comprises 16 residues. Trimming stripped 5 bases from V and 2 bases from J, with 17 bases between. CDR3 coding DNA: TGTGCCAGCAGCGAGGGGGGGCCAAGTTTCACAGATACGCAGTATTTT. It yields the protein CASSEGGPSFTDTQYF.

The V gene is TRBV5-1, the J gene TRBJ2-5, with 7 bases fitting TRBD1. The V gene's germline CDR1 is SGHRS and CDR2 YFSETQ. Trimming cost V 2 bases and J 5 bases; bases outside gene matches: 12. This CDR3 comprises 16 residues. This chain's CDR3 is CASSLGGRGRTETQYF. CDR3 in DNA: TGCGCCAGCAGCTTAGGTGGAAGGGGGCGAACGGAGACCCAGTACTTC.

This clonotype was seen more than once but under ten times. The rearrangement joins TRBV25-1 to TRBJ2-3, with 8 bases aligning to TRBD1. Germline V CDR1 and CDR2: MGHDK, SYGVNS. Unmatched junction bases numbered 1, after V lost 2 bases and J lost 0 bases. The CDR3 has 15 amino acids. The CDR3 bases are TGTGCCAGCAGTGAACGACAGGGGAGCACAGATACGCAGTATTTT. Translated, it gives CASSERQGSTDTQYF.

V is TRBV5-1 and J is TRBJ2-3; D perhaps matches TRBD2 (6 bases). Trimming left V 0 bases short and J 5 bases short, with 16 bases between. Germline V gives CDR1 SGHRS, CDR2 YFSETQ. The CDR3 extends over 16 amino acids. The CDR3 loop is CASSLDAGKNRDTQYF. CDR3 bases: TGCGCCAGCAGCTTGGATGCGGGGAAAAATAGAGATACGCAGTATTTT.

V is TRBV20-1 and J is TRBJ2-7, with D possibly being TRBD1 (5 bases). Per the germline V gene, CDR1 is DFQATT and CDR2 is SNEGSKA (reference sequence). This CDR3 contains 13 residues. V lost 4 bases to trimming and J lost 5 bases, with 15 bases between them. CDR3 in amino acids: CSAIRGSKNEQYF. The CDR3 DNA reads TGCAGTGCTATTAGGGGATCGAAGAACGAGCAGTACTTC.

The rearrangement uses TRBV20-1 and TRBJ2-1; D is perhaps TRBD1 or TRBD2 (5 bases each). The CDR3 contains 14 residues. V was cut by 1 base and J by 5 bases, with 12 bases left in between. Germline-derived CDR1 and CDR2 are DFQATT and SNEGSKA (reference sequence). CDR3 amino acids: CSARGDGVNNEQFF. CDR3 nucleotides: TGCAGTGCTAGAGGGGACGGGGTCAACAATGAGCAGTTCTTC.

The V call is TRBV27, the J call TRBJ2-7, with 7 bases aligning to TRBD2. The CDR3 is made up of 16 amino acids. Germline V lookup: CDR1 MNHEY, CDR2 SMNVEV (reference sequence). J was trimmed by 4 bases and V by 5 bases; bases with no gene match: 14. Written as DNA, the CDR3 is TGTGCCAGCAGTGGGGGAGGGCTAGCGGTTATATACGAGCAGTACTTC. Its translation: CASSGGGLAVIYEQYF.